This T cell receptor beta chain was identified during a study of Ad26.COV2.S vaccination and SARS-CoV-2 variants. CDR3 length equals 17 residues. Germline CDR1 is KGHSH and CDR2 is LQKENI. V lost 4 bases and J 1 base, leaving 18 bases between the germline ends. Treatment meaning: roughly 19 received Ad26.COV2.S at low or high dose, single or two shots; 5 received placebo; per-sample allocation not given. Sampling took place 63 days after the first vaccine or placebo injection. Expression of Wuhan-strain SARS-CoV-2 spike came from the Ad26 vector that formed the vaccine. This clone has just one count. Libraries were prepared by immunoSEQ multiplex PCR; TCRdb keeps only in-frame clonotypes and omits some of them. The sample carries 300,000 to 500,000 clones, 75% to 90% recorded once.

The chain uses TRBV18 and TRBJ2-3, with D perhaps matching TRBD2 (7 bases). The receptor comes from a person aged 18 to 59 who received the Ad26.COV2.S COVID-19 vaccine or a placebo. Specimen: peripheral blood, collected in a trial of Ad26.COV2.S vaccine versus placebo. The CDR3 here is CASSLLQGGSGTDTQYF. DNA of the CDR3: TGTGCCAGCTCACTATTACAGGGAGGGTCCGGCACAGATACGCAGTATTTT. Together with reference TRBV18 and TRBJ2-3, the CDR3 gives the full variable domain: NAGVMQNPRHLVRRRGQEARLRCSPMKGHSHVYWYRQLPEEGLKFMVYLQKENIIDESGMPKERFSAEFPKEGPSILRIQQVVRGDSAAYFCASSLLQGGSGTDTQYFGPGTRLTVL.